Presented here are 17 T cell receptor beta chains from one specimen sequenced in a study of cytomegalovirus exposure and HLA in healthy donors. Only in-frame clones appear in the TCRdb table, and some are missing; sequencing was by immunoSEQ multiplex PCR. The top ten hold approximately 0.88% of the sample, which has fewer than 350,000 clones, 88% seen once. Sequencing was carried out using PBMCs. The origin of the receptors is a woman between 18 and 29 years old in good health and CMV-seronegative.

This chain connects TRBV29-1 to TRBJ2-3; the match to TRBD1 covers 10 bases. This CDR3 region has 14 residues. J lost 3 bases, V lost 4 bases, and 4 bases had no gene match. Germline V CDR1 and CDR2: SQVTM, ANQGSEA. The CDR3 region is CSVGQGAGTDTQYF. Written as DNA, the CDR3 is TGCAGCGTTGGACAGGGGGCAGGAACAGATACGCAGTATTTT.

The chain carries TRBV7-9 and TRBJ2-7, with 10 nucleotides matching TRBD2. Germline values: CDR1 SEHNR, CDR2 FQNEAQ (reference sequence). This CDR3 is 16 amino acids long. The ends lost 1 base at V and 2 bases at J; junction bases unmatched: 5. CDR3 loop: CASSLDTSGKAYEQYF. The CDR3 nucleotides read TGTGCCAGCAGCTTAGACACTAGCGGGAAAGCCTACGAGCAGTACTTC.

V is TRBV11-3 and J is TRBJ2-1; no clear D gene. V gave up 0 bases and J gave up 10 bases, with 7 bases separating them. This CDR3 has 12 amino acids. Looked up from germline, CDR1 is SGHNT and CDR2 is YENEEA. Written as DNA, the CDR3 is TGTGCCAGCAGCTTAGATAGGCGGGAGCAGTTCTTC. Translation gives CASSLDRREQFF.

This chain uses TRBV27 with TRBJ2-7; D might be TRBD1 (6 bases). The V gene lost 3 bases and the J gene lost 6 bases, with 21 bases spanning the gap. This CDR3 contains 16 residues. CDR1 MNHEY and CDR2 SMNVEV come from the germline V gene (reference sequence). CDR3 sequence reads: CASSLMAGTGLGEQYF. CDR3 coding DNA: TGTGCCAGCAGTTTGATGGCGGGTACAGGGTTGGGCGAGCAGTACTTC.

V gene TRBV28 combines with J gene TRBJ2-7, with D perhaps matching TRBD2 (5 bases). The germline V gene encodes CDR1 MDHEN and CDR2 SYDVKM. The CDR3 runs to 12 residues. Trimming shortened V by 4 bases and J by 3 bases, and 7 bases separated the two germline ends. CDR3 bases: TGTGCCAGCAGTTATGACTACTACGAGCAGTACTTC. This sequence encodes CASSYDYYEQYF.

This clone was detected once. The V and J genes are TRBV11-2 and TRBJ1-3; D gene unclear. The germline V and J ends were trimmed by 6 bases and 0 bases, with 12 bases remaining between them. CDR1 is SGHAT and CDR2 is FQNNGV in the germline V gene. The CDR3 runs to 15 residues. CDR3 in DNA: TGTGCCAGCAGTTCACTAAGGCACTCTGGAAACACCATATATTTT. It translates to CASSSLRHSGNTIYF.

CDR3 loop: CASKFSGYNEQFF. The CDR3 DNA reads TGTGCCAGCAAATTTAGCGGATACAATGAGCAGTTCTTC. This chain links TRBV27 with TRBJ2-1; perhaps TRBD2 as D (6 bases). This CDR3 region has 13 residues. Trimming stripped 7 bases from V and 4 bases from J, with 11 bases between. CDR1 is MNHEY, CDR2 SMNVEV, per germline (reference sequence).

J is TRBJ1-1 and V is TRBV19, with 9 bases matching TRBD1. Trimming cost V 4 bases and J 0 bases; bases outside gene matches: 12. Per the germline V gene, CDR1 is LNHDA and CDR2 is SQIVND (reference sequence). This CDR3 contains 18 residues. The CDR3 bases are TGTGCCAGTAGTACCATCAAAGGAGGACAGGGGATGAACACTGAAGCTTTCTTT. Amino acids: CASSTIKGGQGMNTEAFF. Looking up the rest from reference TRBV19 and TRBJ1-1 gives the full variable domain: DGGITQSPKYLFRKEGQNVTLSCEQNLNHDAMYWYRQDPGQGLRLIYYSQIVNDFQKGDIAEGYSVSREKKESFPLTVTSAQKNPTAFYLCASSTIKGGQGMNTEAFFGQGTRLTVV.

This clone was seen once. CDR3 sequence: CASSLAGVRDGYTF. CDR3 DNA: TGTGCCAGCAGCTTGGCCGGGGTAAGAGATGGCTACACCTTC. The chain couples TRBV5-4 to TRBJ1-2; no reliable D call. V lost 0 bases and J 6 bases, leaving 12 bases between the germline ends. Germline CDR1 and CDR2: SGHNT and YYREEE (reference sequence). The CDR3 is 14 residues long.

The V gene is TRBV6-5, the J gene TRBJ2-5, with D tentatively TRBD2 (5 bases). Looked up from germline, CDR1 is MNHEY and CDR2 is SVGAGI. This CDR3 has 14 amino acids. Trimming shortened V by 6 bases and J by 0 bases, and 11 bases separated the two germline ends. CDR3 nucleotide sequence: TGTGCCAGCAGCATAGGACTGAACCAAGAGACCCAGTACTTC. It codes for CASSIGLNQETQYF.

The V gene is TRBV9, the J gene TRBJ1-1, with D uncertain. The CDR3 spans 14 residues. V shed 0 bases and J shed 1 base, with 7 bases lying between them. Germline V gives CDR1 SGDLS, CDR2 YYNGEE. CDR3 in amino acids: CASSVEAGNTEAFF. The CDR3 coding sequence is TGTGCCAGCAGCGTAGAAGCGGGGAACACTGAAGCTTTCTTT. Complete variable domain (other parts from reference TRBV9 and TRBJ1-1): DSGVTQTPKHLITATGQRVTLRCSPRSGDLSVYWYQQSLDQGLQFLIQYYNGEERAKGNILERFSAQQFPDLHSELNLSSLELGDSALYFCASSVEAGNTEAFFGQGTRLTVV.

The chain recombines TRBV6-1 with TRBJ2-7; 11 nucleotides line up with TRBD2. CDR3 size: 15 residues. The trim removed 4 bases at V and 5 bases at J, leaving 7 bases unmatched. Per the germline V gene, CDR1 is MNHNS and CDR2 is SASEGT. The CDR3 loop is CASSVLAGGVDEQYF. DNA for the CDR3: TGTGCCAGCAGTGTCCTAGCGGGAGGAGTCGACGAGCAGTACTTC.

The chain couples TRBV13 to TRBJ2-5; 9 positions match TRBD2. The CDR3 extends over 16 amino acids. The germline CDR1 and CDR2 sequences are PRHDT and FYEKMQ (reference sequence). The ends lost 3 bases at V and 4 bases at J; junction bases unmatched: 9. Written as DNA, the CDR3 is TGTGCCAGCAGCTTCGGCGGGAGGGCCTTGGGAGAGACCCAGTACTTC. Translated, it gives CASSFGGRALGETQYF.

The chain combines TRBV10-3 with TRBJ1-5; D might be TRBD1 (5 bases). Trimming took 2 bases from V and 1 from J, leaving 12 bases between them. The length of the CDR3 is 16 residues. Germline assignment: CDR1 ENHRY and CDR2 SYGVKD. The CDR3, as DNA: TGTGCCATCAGTGAGAGGGGTGCGGGAAGCAATCAGCCCCAGCATTTT. It encodes CAISERGAGSNQPQHF.

The rearrangement uses TRBV5-1 and TRBJ1-4; TRBD1 matches at 10 bases. CDR1 SGHRS and CDR2 YFSETQ come from the germline V gene. Unmatched junction bases numbered 4, after V lost 2 bases and J lost 0 bases. This CDR3 spans 17 amino acids. Here the CDR3 reads CASSFDRGLATNEKLFF. The DNA of the CDR3 is TGCGCCAGCAGCTTCGACAGGGGGCTTGCAACTAATGAAAAACTGTTTTTT.

The rearrangement joins TRBV2 to TRBJ1-1; a weak D match, TRBD1 (6 bases). CDR1 is SNHLY and CDR2 is FYNNEI in the germline V gene. V lost 6 bases, J lost 1 base, and 12 bases lay in between. This CDR3 comprises 14 residues. The CDR3 nucleotides read TGTGCCAGCAGAAGTAGGGGGACGAACACTGAAGCTTTCTTT. Its translation is CASRSRGTNTEAFF.

The chain carries TRBV5-1 and TRBJ2-1, with D possibly TRBD2 on 6 matching bases. The CDR3 is 16 residues long. Germline V gives CDR1 SGHRS, CDR2 YFSETQ. V lost 0 bases and J lost 3, with 13 bases in between. The CDR3 nucleotides are TGCGCCAGCAGCTTGGGCACCGGGAGCAGCTACAATGAGCAGTTCTTC. It translates to CASSLGTGSSYNEQFF.